The 9 T cell receptor beta chains reported below all come from one sample, sequenced in a study of neoadjuvant nivolumab and ipilimumab in lung cancer. The data were produced by immunoSEQ multiplex PCR, yet TCRdb's version contains in-frame clones alone and is incomplete. The table shows about 7,300 clones, with around 85% occurring only once. Sequences were derived from tumor tissue, sampled after neoadjuvant nivolumab, alone or with ipilimumab, at or shortly before surgery. These receptors came from an adult with non-small cell lung cancer.

V is TRBV6-5 and J is TRBJ2-7; tentative D call: TRBD1 (5 bases). This CDR3 has 15 amino acids. CDR1 is MNHEY and CDR2 is SVGAGI in the germline V gene. The V gene lost 0 bases and the J gene lost 0 bases, with 9 bases spanning the gap. The CDR3, as DNA: TGTGCCAGCAGTTACTCTAGGGGCTACTCCTACGAGCAGTACTTC. Its protein is CASSYSRGYSYEQYF.

The V gene is TRBV25-1, the J gene TRBJ1-1; unclear D gene. Trimming took off 11 bases at V and 2 bases at J, with 6 bases between the two ends. Germline V gene lookup returns CDR1 MGHDK and CDR2 SYGVNS. This CDR3 region has 10 residues. CDR3 amino acids: CAFQNTEAFF. CDR3 DNA: TGTGCCTTTCAAAACACTGAAGCTTTCTTT.

The chain joins TRBV5-1 to TRBJ1-6; no firm D call. The V end was cut by 0 bases, the J end by 7 bases, with 23 bases between. The germline CDR1 and CDR2 sequences are SGHRS and YFSETQ. CDR3 size: 19 residues. CDR3 amino acids: CASSLELSTSRVRNSPLHF. In nucleotides, the CDR3 is TGCGCCAGCAGCTTGGAGCTTTCAACTAGTAGGGTGCGGAATTCACCCCTCCACTTT.

The chain couples TRBV29-1 to TRBJ1-1, with no clear D. Germline CDR1 reads SQVTM; CDR2 reads ANQGSEA. CDR3 length equals 14 residues. V was trimmed by 6 bases and J by 0 bases, leaving 14 bases between them. The CDR3 spells CSVRALYMNTEAFF. DNA for the CDR3: TGCAGCGTGCGGGCCCTATATATGAACACTGAAGCTTTCTTT.

The chain carries TRBV6-5 and TRBJ2-2; 7 positions match TRBD1. V gave up 10 bases and J gave up 1 base; unmatched junction bases: 6. Germline loops: CDR1 MNHEY, CDR2 SVGAGI. CDR3 length: 14 residues. Here the CDR3 DNA reads TGTGCCACCGACCGGGACAGGAACACCGGGGAGCTGTTTTTT. It codes for CATDRDRNTGELFF.

V and J are TRBV7-2 and TRBJ1-3; D is ambiguous. The CDR3 consists of 15 residues. Germline assignment: CDR1 SGHTA and CDR2 FQGNSA. V gave up 6 bases and J gave up 5 bases, with 17 bases separating them. CDR3 DNA sequence: TGTGCCAGCAGTAGTCCAGTAACTACCCGAAACACCATATATTTT. Its translation is CASSSPVTTRNTIYF.

The chain recombines TRBV19 with TRBJ1-2; 9 nucleotides agree with TRBD1. The V gene end was trimmed by 8 bases and the J gene end by 1 base; junction bases not matched to a gene: 5. The germline CDR1 and CDR2 sequences are LNHDA and SQIVND (reference sequence). The CDR3 runs 14 residues. CDR3 sequence (DNA): TGTGCCAGTCGAGCGGGACAGGGTAACTATGGCTACACCTTC. This encodes CASRAGQGNYGYTF. The whole variable domain, remainder taken from reference TRBV19 and TRBJ1-2, is DGGITQSPKYLFRKEGQNVTLSCEQNLNHDAMYWYRQDPGQGLRLIYYSQIVNDFQKGDIAEGYSVSREKKESFPLTVTSAQKNPTAFYLCASRAGQGNYGYTFGSGTRLTVV.

The gene calls are TRBV18 and TRBJ1-4; D gene ambiguous. Deletions cut 2 bases from V and 4 bases from J, with 11 bases between. The CDR3 length is 15 residues. Germline loops: CDR1 KGHSH, CDR2 LQKENI. CDR3 protein: CASSPFKDINEKLFF. CDR3 nucleotide sequence: TGTGCCAGCTCACCATTTAAGGATATTAATGAAAAACTGTTTTTT.

This chain joins TRBV11-2 and TRBJ2-7; D is unresolved. V lost 0 bases and J 2 bases, leaving 11 bases between the germline ends. The CDR3 runs 15 residues. Looked up from germline, CDR1 is SGHAT and CDR2 is FQNNGV. Here the CDR3 reads CASSLELAQAYEQYF. CDR3 in DNA: TGTGCCAGCAGCTTAGAGTTGGCCCAGGCCTACGAGCAGTACTTC.